The 14 T cell receptor beta chains listed next were all sequenced from one sample in a study of immune characterization of retroperitoneal liposarcoma. One entry per CDR3 protein, called by TCRdb with MiXCR from the PCR reads. The top ten clones hold just over 20% of a sample with more than 1,500 distinct CDR3 sequences, more than 40% of them seen once. Sample: tumor tissue. These receptors all come from a female donor with retroperitoneal liposarcoma.

The V call is TRBV11-2, the J call TRBJ2-5, with TRBD1 matching 9 bases. Germline values: CDR1 SGHAT, CDR2 FQNNGV. The CDR3 sequence is 17 residues long. V was clipped by 5 bases and J by 10 bases; unmatched bases: 20. The CDR3: CASSPGNRDRAQGSQYF. CDR3 bases: TGTGCCAGCAGCCCAGGGAACCGGGACAGGGCACAAGGGAGCCAGTACTTC.

This clonotype counts as medium-sized. A much larger clone sits a single nucleotide away, making a read error possible. The rearrangement uses TRBV6-1 and TRBJ2-5, with 9 bases matching TRBD2. Germline trimming cut 2 bases from V and 13 bases from J; bases unmatched to any gene: 8. This CDR3 has 13 amino acids. Germline V gene data show CDR1 as MNHNS and CDR2 as SASEGT. In DNA, the CDR3 is TGTGCCAGCAGTGAACGCCTAGCGGGATTTCTGTACTTC. Amino acid sequence: CASSERLAGFLYF.

This clonotype is large in the sample. The chain has TRBV10-2 and TRBJ2-1; the D is unclear. Matching the DNA end better, TRBJ2-7 makes the J call doubtful. The CDR3 loop spans 13 amino acids. From germline, CDR1 is WSHSY and CDR2 SAAADI. The chain's CDR3 is CASSETPPPEQYF. The CDR3, as DNA: TGCGCCAGCAGTGAAACACCTCCCCCCGAGCAGTACTTC.

This clonotype was observed a handful of times. This chain uses TRBV6-1 with TRBJ2-5, with D maybe TRBD1 (6 bases). Trimming removed 3 bases at V and 2 bases at J, with 13 bases between. The germline gives CDR1 MNHNS, CDR2 SASEGT. This CDR3 has 15 amino acids. This CDR3 reads CASSDQTGSQETQYF. DNA for the CDR3: TGTGCCAGCAGTGATCAGACAGGTTCGCAAGAGACCCAGTACTTC.

The V and J genes are TRBV6-6 and TRBJ2-5, with a tentative D call TRBD2 (5 bases). From germline, CDR1 is MNHNY and CDR2 SVGAGI (reference sequence). V was shortened by 9 bases and J by 2 bases, with 10 bases between the two germline ends. This CDR3 is built from 12 residues. CDR3 amino acids: CASGRVQETQYF. In nucleotides, the CDR3 is TGTGCCAGTGGGCGGGTACAAGAGACCCAGTACTTC.

The chain has TRBV6-6 and TRBJ2-1; D not resolved. The tail of the sequence fits TRBJ2-7 better, so the J call may be wrong. In germline, CDR1 is MNHNY, CDR2 SVGAGI (reference sequence). The CDR3 consists of 15 residues. The DNA of the CDR3 is TGTGCCAGCAGTTACGCCGACTTCCGGTGGAACGAGCAGTACTTC. It is translated as CASSYADFRWNEQYF.

This clonotype showed up just once. The V and J genes are TRBV6-6 and TRBJ2-5; D may be TRBD2 (6 bases). The DNA end lines up better with TRBJ2-1; the J call may be wrong. The germline CDR1 and CDR2 sequences are MNHNY and SVGAGI (reference sequence). This CDR3 is built from 15 residues. CDR3: CASSVAGGDHNEQFF. CDR3 in DNA: TGTGCCAGCAGCGTCGCGGGCGGGGACCACAATGAGCAGTTCTTC.

This chain joins TRBV7-2 and TRBJ2-1, with 11 positions matching TRBD1. The CDR3 consists of 19 residues. Germline loops: CDR1 SGHTA, CDR2 FQGNSA. Trimming removed 5 bases from V and 3 bases from J; junction bases left unmatched: 15. The CDR3 nucleotides are TGTGCCAGCAGCCCCCTAGGACAGGGGGCTGGCCCTTACTACAATGAGCAGTTCTTC. This translates into CASSPLGQGAGPYYNEQFF.

The chain couples TRBV6-1 to TRBJ2-3; no clear D. The germline CDR1 and CDR2 sequences are MNHNS and SASEGT. The V end was cut by 2 bases, the J end by 2 bases, with 11 bases between. The length of the CDR3 is 15 residues. As DNA, the CDR3 is TGTGCCAGCAGTGAACAAGGACCTTTCACAGATACGCAGTATTTT. Translation gives CASSEQGPFTDTQYF.

This sequence joins TRBV12-3 or TRBV12-4 and TRBJ2-1; 7 bases are shared with TRBD1. Trimming took 2 bases from V and 1 from J; bases not matched to a gene: 11. CDR3 size: 18 residues. The CDR3 nucleotides read TGTGCCAGCAGTTTACCGAATTGGGACAGCCCATCCTACAATGAGCAGTTCTTC. Protein sequence: CASSLPNWDSPSYNEQFF.

Written as DNA, the CDR3 is TGTGCCAGCAGCTTAAGGTTCGGGCCTCGCTACGAGCAGTACTTC. Residues: CASSLRFGPRYEQYF. The V and J genes are TRBV7-8 and TRBJ2-1; D not resolved. The DNA matches TRBJ2-7 better at its end, which makes the J call doubtful. CDR1 SGHVS and CDR2 FQNEAQ come from the germline V gene. The CDR3 spans 15 residues.

This clonotype has just a few counts. This chain's CDR3 is CASRRGRVVETQYF. The CDR3 DNA is TGTGCCAGCCGCCGGGGGAGGGTAGTAGAGACCCAGTACTTC. The chain uses TRBV27 and TRBJ2-1, with 7 bases that match TRBD2. The J call is in doubt because the DNA end fits TRBJ2-5 better. This CDR3 spans 14 amino acids. Germline V lookup: CDR1 MNHEY, CDR2 SMNVEV (reference sequence).

This clonotype has just one count. This chain links TRBV6-6 with TRBJ2-5; TRBD1 matches at 9 bases. The assigned J gene may be wrong: the sequence end matches TRBJ2-7 better. Germline V gives CDR1 MNHNY, CDR2 SVGAGI (reference sequence). The CDR3 sequence is 14 residues long. The CDR3 spells CASSRDRASYEQYF. Here the CDR3 DNA reads TGTGCCAGCAGTCGGGACAGGGCATCCTACGAGCAGTACTTC.

This clonotype is labeled as large. The chain combines TRBV12-3 or TRBV12-4 with TRBJ2-1, with D perhaps matching TRBD1 (5 bases). The DNA end is a closer match to TRBJ2-7, so the J assignment may be wrong. This CDR3 has 13 amino acids. In DNA form, the CDR3 reads TGTGCCACCGCCCAGACGACAGTCTACGAGCAGTACTTC. Translated, it gives CATAQTTVYEQYF.